This TCR beta chain was retrieved from a study of beta chain features in type 1 diabetes (dated by TCRdb to 2017 to 2018). Broadly, across the study: Mean age, gender distribution, total cell number and subset yield were not different between patients and healthy donors. Across all samples, roughly 110,000,000 sorted cells were examined, and cell number per subset correlated strongly with RNA yield. Regulatory and stem cell-like memory subsets were isolated from only 8 patients and roughly 8 healthy donors, whereas naive and central memory subsets came from all 30 or so donors. In the study, recently diagnosed type 1 diabetes patients and matched healthy donors were compared on the TCRB repertoires of their sorted circulating CD4+ T cell subsets.

CDR3 length: 13 amino acids, cysteine to phenylalanine. The kept DNA is CDR3 alone, 39 bases in frame from the first base. The CDR1 and CDR2 encoded by the germline V gene (reference sequence) are GTSNPN and SVGIG. Between the V and J ends, shortened by 5 bases and 0 bases respectively, the junction contains 5 bases. The entire isolated RNA was reverse transcribed using the High Capacity cDNA Reverse Transcription Kit, and thus expressed TCRB transcripts were sequenced. Naive, central memory and regulatory T cell samples underwent deep immunoSEQ sequencing, averaging around 3.6 million total reads per sample. After sorted cells were lysed in RLT buffer, RNA was extracted with DNase-treated RNeasy Micro or Mini kits, with the choice depending on cell number. Each cell subset was processed on its own to prevent cross-contamination, while patient and healthy donor samples were processed together. The immunoSEQ multiplex PCR was used to amplify TCRB sequences from cDNA, yielding 87-bp fragments that span the CDR3 region. Sequencing of the amplicons was done on the Illumina HiSeq platform. On the authors' methods: Synthetic template baselines were used to correct PCR bias computationally, reads within Hamming distance 2 were collapsed together, and singletons that could not be merged were discarded. Reads were aligned against IMGT to assign V, D and J genes, CDR3 length and insertions or deletions at six rearrangement sites. Within each subset, clonotype counts were normalized to sorted cell number, after which true diversity and Gini coefficients were computed with the tcR R package. Repertoire sharing was quantified using the overlap coefficient calculated on TCRB nucleotide sequences. Not all clones reach the TCRdb copy of this immuneACCESS table, which keeps in-frame sequences only. Checked studies attribute under half of the gap to unresolved V genes and leave the rest unexplained. That table supplies the V and J calls and clone size; D and trimming were determined from the DNA. In this sample the table shows 150,000 to 170,000 clones, approximately 8.1% of which occur a single time. Jointly, the top ten make up nearly 0.65% of the sample.

General study outcomes and caveats: Because small numbers of individuals were included in the HLA sub-analyses, any influence of HLA type on TCRB rearrangement was left unresolved. Patients with type 1 diabetes made fewer insertions and deleted more nucleotides at VDJ recombination sites, implying thymic rearrangement abnormalities. PCR might favor shorter templates, but patient and control samples were amplified and corrected together, so any skew would affect both groups equally. Because cDNA rather than genomic DNA was sequenced, highly expressing activated cells could have been over-represented, although no difference in activation and CD3 levels was found between groups. Type 1 diabetes patients showed a moderate but significant shortening of TCRB CDR3 length in all four CD4+ subsets. Naive, central memory and regulatory TCRB repertoires appeared to be more similar among patients than among healthy donors.

This clone was seen at least ten times. The antigen this receptor binds is unknown. There are no base qualities to consult, and no much larger clone falls within one base. From each donor, a single peripheral blood sample of approximately 120 mL on average was drawn into heparinised tubes. Naive, central memory, regulatory and stem cell-like memory CD4+ T cells were sorted on a BD FACSAria II using a panel including CD45RO, CCR7, CD25, CD127, CD95 and CD27. Every sorted population had a purity above 95%. Right away, PBMCs were isolated by Lymphoprep density gradient centrifugation and were stained directly, with no culture step. So that batch effects would be minimized, each experiment stained and sorted samples in pairs, pairing one healthy donor with one patient.

Recombination linked TRBV30 to TRBJ2-6; the D gene is perhaps TRBD2, on 5 matching bases. Sequencing was done on a sample of central memory CD4+ T cells from blood. The TCR was taken from a man aged 18 to 30 in good health. The DNA sequence is given as TGTGCCTGGCGGGGCTCTGGGGCCAACGTCCTGACTTTC. This translates into CAWRGSGANVLTF.